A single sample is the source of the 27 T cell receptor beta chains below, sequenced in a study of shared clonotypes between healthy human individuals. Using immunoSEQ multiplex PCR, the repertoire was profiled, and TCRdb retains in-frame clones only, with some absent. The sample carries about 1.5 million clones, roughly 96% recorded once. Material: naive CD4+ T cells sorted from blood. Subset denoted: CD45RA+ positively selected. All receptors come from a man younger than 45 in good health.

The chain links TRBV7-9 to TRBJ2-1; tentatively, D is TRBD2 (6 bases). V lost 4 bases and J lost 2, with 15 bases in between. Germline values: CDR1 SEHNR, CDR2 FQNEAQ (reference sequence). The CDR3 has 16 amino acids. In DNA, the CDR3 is TGTGCCAGCAGCTCCATGGAGCGGGTAGCCTACAATGAGCAGTTCTTC. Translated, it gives CASSSMERVAYNEQFF.

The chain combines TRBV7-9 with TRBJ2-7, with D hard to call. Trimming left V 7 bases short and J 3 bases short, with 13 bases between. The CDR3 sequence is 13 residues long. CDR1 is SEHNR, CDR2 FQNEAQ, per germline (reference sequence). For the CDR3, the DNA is TGTGCCAGCACCCTTGGTGTCCACTACGAGCAGTACTTC. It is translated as CASTLGVHYEQYF.

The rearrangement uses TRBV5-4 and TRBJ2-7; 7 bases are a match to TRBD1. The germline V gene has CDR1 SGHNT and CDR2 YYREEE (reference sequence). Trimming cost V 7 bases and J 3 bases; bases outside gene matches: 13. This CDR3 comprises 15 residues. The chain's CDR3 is CASLGVTGHHYEQYF. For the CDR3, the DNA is TGTGCCAGCCTGGGGGTGACAGGGCATCACTACGAGCAGTACTTC.

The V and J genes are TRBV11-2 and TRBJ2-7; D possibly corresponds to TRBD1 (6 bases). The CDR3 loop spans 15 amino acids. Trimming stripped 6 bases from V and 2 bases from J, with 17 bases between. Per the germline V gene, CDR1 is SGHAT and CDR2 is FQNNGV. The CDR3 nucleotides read TGTGCCAGCAGGCGTATACAGGGTAGACCCTACGAGCAGTACTTC. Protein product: CASRRIQGRPYEQYF.

CDR3 residues: CASSLLGAGNTIYF. The CDR3 DNA is TGTGCCAGCAGTTTATTAGGGGCTGGAAACACCATATATTTT. The chain uses TRBV28 and TRBJ1-3; possibly TRBD1 for D (5 bases). Germline assignment: CDR1 MDHEN and CDR2 SYDVKM. Trimming removed 1 base from V and 2 bases from J, with 6 bases in between. This CDR3 region has 14 residues.

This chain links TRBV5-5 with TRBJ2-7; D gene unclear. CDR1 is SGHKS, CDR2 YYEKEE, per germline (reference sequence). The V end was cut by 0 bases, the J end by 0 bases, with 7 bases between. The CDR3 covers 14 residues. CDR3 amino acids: CASSLGPYSYEQYF. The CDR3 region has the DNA TGTGCCAGCAGCTTGGGGCCCTACTCCTACGAGCAGTACTTC. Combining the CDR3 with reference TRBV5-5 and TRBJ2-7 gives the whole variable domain DAGVTQSPTHLIKTRGQQVTLRCSPISGHKSVSWYQQVLGQGPQFIFQYYEKEERGRGNFPDRFSARQFPNYSSELNVNALLLGDSALYLCASSLGPYSYEQYFGPGTRLTVT.

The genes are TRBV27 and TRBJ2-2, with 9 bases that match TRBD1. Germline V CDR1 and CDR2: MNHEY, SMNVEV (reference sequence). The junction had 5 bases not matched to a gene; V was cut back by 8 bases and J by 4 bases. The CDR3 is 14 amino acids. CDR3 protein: CASRDRAGTGELFF. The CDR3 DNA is TGTGCCAGCCGGGACAGGGCGGGCACCGGGGAGCTGTTTTTT.

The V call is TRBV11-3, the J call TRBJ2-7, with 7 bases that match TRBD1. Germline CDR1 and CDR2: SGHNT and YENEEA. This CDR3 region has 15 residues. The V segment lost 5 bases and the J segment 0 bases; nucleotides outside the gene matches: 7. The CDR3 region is CASSQRTGHSYEQYF. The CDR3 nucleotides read TGTGCCAGCAGCCAAAGGACAGGACACTCCTACGAGCAGTACTTC. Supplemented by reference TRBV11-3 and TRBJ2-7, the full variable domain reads EAGVVQSPRYKIIEKKQPVAFWCNPISGHNTLYWYLQNLGQGPELLIRYENEEAVDDSQLPKDRFSAERLKGVDSTLKIQPAELGDSAVYLCASSQRTGHSYEQYFGPGTRLTVT.

The CDR3 DNA is TGTGCCATCAGTGAGTCTGACAGACAAGAGACCCAGTACTTC. This encodes CAISESDRQETQYF. The chain carries TRBV10-3 and TRBJ2-5; tentative D call: TRBD1 (5 bases). V dropped 0 bases and J dropped 2 bases, with 7 bases sitting between them. Germline V lookup: CDR1 ENHRY, CDR2 SYGVKD. CDR3 length equals 14 residues.

CDR3: CASTTGAAYEQYF. The CDR3 region has the DNA TGTGCCAGCACAACAGGGGCGGCTTACGAGCAGTACTTC. This rearrangement joins TRBV18 to TRBJ2-7, with TRBD1 identical over 7 bases. CDR3 length: 13 amino acids. CDR1 is KGHSH and CDR2 is LQKENI in the germline V gene. V lost 8 bases, J lost 4 bases, and 8 bases stayed unmatched.

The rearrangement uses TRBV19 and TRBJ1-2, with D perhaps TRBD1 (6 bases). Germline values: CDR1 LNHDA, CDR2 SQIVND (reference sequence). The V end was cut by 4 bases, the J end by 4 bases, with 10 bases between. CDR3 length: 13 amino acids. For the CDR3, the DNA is TGTGCCAGTAGTACTGGACAGTTCTATGGCTACACCTTC. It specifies CASSTGQFYGYTF.

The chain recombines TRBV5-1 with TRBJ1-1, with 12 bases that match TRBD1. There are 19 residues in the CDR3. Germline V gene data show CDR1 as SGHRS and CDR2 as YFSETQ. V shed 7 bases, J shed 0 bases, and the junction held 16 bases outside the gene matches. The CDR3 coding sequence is TGCGCCAGCGACCCGGGACAGGGGGCCGATGTTTACATGAACACTGAAGCTTTCTTT. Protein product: CASDPGQGADVYMNTEAFF.

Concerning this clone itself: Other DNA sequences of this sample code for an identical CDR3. CDR3 protein: CASSGRYGYTF. The CDR3 DNA is TGTGCCAGCAGTGGCAGGTACGGCTACACCTTC. The rearrangement uses TRBV2 and TRBJ1-2; unclear D gene. The CDR3 runs 11 residues. V was trimmed by 4 bases and J by 8 bases, leaving 8 bases between them. CDR1 and CDR2 from the germline V gene are SNHLY and FYNNEI.

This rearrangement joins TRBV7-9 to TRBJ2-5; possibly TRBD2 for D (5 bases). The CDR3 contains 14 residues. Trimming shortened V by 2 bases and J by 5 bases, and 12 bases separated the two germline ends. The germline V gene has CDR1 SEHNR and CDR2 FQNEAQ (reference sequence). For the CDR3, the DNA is TGTGCCAGCAGCTTAAGTGGTAGCGTGGAGACCCAGTACTTC. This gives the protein CASSLSGSVETQYF.

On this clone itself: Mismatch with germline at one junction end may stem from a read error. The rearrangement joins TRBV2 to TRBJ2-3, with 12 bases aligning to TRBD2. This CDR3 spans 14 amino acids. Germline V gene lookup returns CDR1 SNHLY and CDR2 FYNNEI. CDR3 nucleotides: TGTGCCAGCGGTGAGACTAGCGGGAGTGGTACGCAGTATTTT. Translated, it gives CASGETSGSGTQYF.

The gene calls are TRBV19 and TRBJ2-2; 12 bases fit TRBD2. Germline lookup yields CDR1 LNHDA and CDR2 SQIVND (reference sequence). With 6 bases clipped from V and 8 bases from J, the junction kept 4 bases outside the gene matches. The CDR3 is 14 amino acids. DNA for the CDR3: TGTGCCAGTAGAGGACTAGCGGGACTTGGGGAGCTGTTTTTT. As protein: CASRGLAGLGELFF.

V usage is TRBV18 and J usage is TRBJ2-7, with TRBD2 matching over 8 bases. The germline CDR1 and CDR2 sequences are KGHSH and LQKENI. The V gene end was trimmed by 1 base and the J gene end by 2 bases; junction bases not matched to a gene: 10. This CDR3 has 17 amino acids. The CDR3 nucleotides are TGTGCCAGCTCACCACAGAGAACGGGAGGGGGTGCCTACGAGCAGTACTTC. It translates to CASSPQRTGGGAYEQYF. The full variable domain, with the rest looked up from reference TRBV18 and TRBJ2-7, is NAGVMQNPRHLVRRRGQEARLRCSPMKGHSHVYWYRQLPEEGLKFMVYLQKENIIDESGMPKERFSAEFPKEGPSILRIQQVVRGDSAAYFCASSPQRTGGGAYEQYFGPGTRLTVT.

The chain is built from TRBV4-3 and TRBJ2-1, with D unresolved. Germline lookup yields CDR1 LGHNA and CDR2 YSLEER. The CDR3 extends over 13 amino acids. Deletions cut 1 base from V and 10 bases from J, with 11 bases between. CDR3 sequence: CASSQARVGEQFF. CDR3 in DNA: TGCGCCAGCAGCCAAGCACGGGTTGGGGAGCAGTTCTTC.

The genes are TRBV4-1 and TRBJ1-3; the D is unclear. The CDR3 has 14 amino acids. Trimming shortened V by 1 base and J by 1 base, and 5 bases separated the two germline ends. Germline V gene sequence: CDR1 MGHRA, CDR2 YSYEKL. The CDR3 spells CASSQVTSGNTIYF. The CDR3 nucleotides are TGCGCCAGCAGCCAAGTGACATCTGGAAACACCATATATTTT.

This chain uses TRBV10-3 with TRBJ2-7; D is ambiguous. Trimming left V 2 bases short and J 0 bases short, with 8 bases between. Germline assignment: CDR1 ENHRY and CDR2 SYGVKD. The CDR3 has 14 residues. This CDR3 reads CAISERKSSYEQYF. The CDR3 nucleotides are TGTGCCATCAGTGAGCGGAAAAGCTCCTACGAGCAGTACTTC.

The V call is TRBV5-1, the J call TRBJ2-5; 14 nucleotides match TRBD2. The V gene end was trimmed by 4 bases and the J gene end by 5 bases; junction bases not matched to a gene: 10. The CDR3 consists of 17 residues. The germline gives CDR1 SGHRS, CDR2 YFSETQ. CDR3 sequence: CASSDGTSGRLGETQYF. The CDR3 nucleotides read TGCGCCAGCAGCGATGGGACTAGCGGGAGATTAGGGGAGACCCAGTACTTC.

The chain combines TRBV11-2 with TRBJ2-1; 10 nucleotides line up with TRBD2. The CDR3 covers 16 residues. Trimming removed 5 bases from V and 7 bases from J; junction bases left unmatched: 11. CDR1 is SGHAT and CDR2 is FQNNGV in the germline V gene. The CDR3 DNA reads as TGTGCCAGCAGCCTAGCAGGTAGCGGGAGGAAAAATGAGCAGTTCTTC. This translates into CASSLAGSGRKNEQFF.

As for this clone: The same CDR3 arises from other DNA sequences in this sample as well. CDR3 amino acids: CASSPGQGYEQYF. The DNA for the CDR3 is TGTGCCAGCAGTCCCGGACAGGGGTACGAGCAGTACTTC. The chain links TRBV28 to TRBJ2-7, with 9 bases fitting TRBD1. Trimming cost V 5 bases and J 4 bases; bases outside gene matches: 3. The CDR3 contains 13 residues. Germline V CDR1 and CDR2: MDHEN, SYDVKM.

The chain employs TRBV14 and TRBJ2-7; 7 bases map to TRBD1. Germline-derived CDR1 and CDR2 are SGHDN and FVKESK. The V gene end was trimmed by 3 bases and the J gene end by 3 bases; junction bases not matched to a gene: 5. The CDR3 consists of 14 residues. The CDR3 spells CASSQTGTGYEQYF. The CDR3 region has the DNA TGTGCCAGCAGCCAGACAGGGACCGGCTACGAGCAGTACTTC.

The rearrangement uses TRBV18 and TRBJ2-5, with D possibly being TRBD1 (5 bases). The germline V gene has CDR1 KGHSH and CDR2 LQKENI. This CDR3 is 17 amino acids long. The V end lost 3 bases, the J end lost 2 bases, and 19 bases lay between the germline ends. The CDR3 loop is CASSPIGQTNYQETQYF. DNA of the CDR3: TGTGCCAGCTCACCCATCGGACAAACTAATTATCAAGAGACCCAGTACTTC.

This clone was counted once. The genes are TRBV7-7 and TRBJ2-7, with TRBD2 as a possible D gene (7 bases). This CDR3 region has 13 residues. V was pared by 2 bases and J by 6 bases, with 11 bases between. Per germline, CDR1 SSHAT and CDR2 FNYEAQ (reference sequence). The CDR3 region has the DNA TGTGCCAGCAGCTTATCGGGGGGCCGCGAGCAGTACTTC. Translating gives CASSLSGGREQYF.

The CDR3 region is CASSEGTENGYTF. For the CDR3, the DNA is TGTGCCAGCAGTGAAGGGACAGAAAATGGCTACACCTTC. The V gene is TRBV2, the J gene TRBJ1-2; D possibly corresponds to TRBD1 (6 bases). The germline V and J ends were trimmed by 1 base and 6 bases, with 9 bases remaining between them. This CDR3 spans 13 amino acids. Germline assignment: CDR1 SNHLY and CDR2 FYNNEI.